This entry lists 18 T cell receptor beta chains sequenced from one sample in a study of regulatory T cells in long-lasting Graves disease (dated by TCRdb to the early 2020s). Explained via the paper, the time point label denotes: newly diagnosed GD, antithyroid drugs for less than 3 months. RNA was extracted from PBMCs in TRIzol for both TCR sequencing and RNA sequencing. The library was generated by multiplex PCR. The sample was run on an Illumina HiSeq 4000. iRepertoire HTBI primers and Arm-PCR amplification of CDR3 regions were used to construct TCR beta libraries. TCRdb ran its own pipeline on the public reads, namely fastp trimming at Q25 and MiXCR clone calling, and kept in-frame beta chains. All rows with the same CDR3 protein become a single entry with the most common DNA and genes. Across this sample there are a few hundred thousand distinct CDR3 sequences, with roughly 15% seen only once. 20% to 25% of the sample lies in the top ten.

These sequences were also reported in another study, on T cells in Graves' hyperthyroidism and ophthalmopathy.

The sample in question was peripheral blood mononuclear cells (PBMCs), obtained at new diagnosis, from a patient treated with antithyroid drugs. These receptors all come from a woman between 18 and 29 years old with Graves disease. Donor details come from another sample of the same person, matched by shared clones.

This clonotype was seen repeatedly, ten times or more. The rearrangement joins TRBV28 to TRBJ2-7, with 7 bases that match TRBD1. The germline gives CDR1 MDHEN, CDR2 SYDVKM. The CDR3 spans 15 residues. Trimming took 3 bases from V and 0 from J; bases not matched to a gene: 5. The CDR3: CASSFGTAISYEQYF. CDR3 sequence (DNA): TGTGCCAGCAGTTTTGGGACAGCAATCTCCTACGAGCAGTACTTC.

The table lists this clonotype with many counts. The chain employs TRBV12-3 or TRBV12-4 and TRBJ1-2, with 7 positions matching TRBD1. The CDR3 is 14 amino acids. Trimming took 5 bases from V and 6 from J; bases not matched to a gene: 9. CDR3 in DNA: TGTGCCAGCAGTGGCCCGGGACAGAGGGATGGCTACACCTTC. It translates to CASSGPGQRDGYTF.

CDR3: CASSYDSRVTYGYTF. The CDR3 region has the DNA TGTGCCAGCAGTTACGACAGCAGGGTTACCTATGGCTACACCTTC. This chain links TRBV6-2 or TRBV6-3 with TRBJ1-2, with D possibly TRBD1 on 5 matching bases. The CDR3 extends over 15 amino acids. V was shortened by 2 bases and J by 4 bases, with 14 bases between the two germline ends. CDR1 and CDR2 from the germline V gene are MNHEY and SVGEGT.

This clonotype has ten or more counts. The rearrangement joins TRBV28 to TRBJ2-7, with D uncertain. The CDR3 consists of 14 residues. Germline lookup yields CDR1 MDHEN and CDR2 SYDVKM. V was shortened by 2 bases and J by 6 bases, with 14 bases between the two germline ends. CDR3 sequence reads: CASSLAAGRAEQYF. The CDR3 DNA follows: TGTGCCAGCAGTTTAGCGGCAGGTAGGGCCGAGCAGTACTTC.

This clonotype was recorded at least ten times. The rearrangement uses TRBV19 and TRBJ2-5; D not certain. CDR1 and CDR2 from the germline V gene are LNHDA and SQIVND (reference sequence). Trimming stripped 4 bases from V and 5 bases from J, with 11 bases between. The CDR3 spans 13 residues. CDR3 nucleotides: TGTGCCAGTAGTAGAGCCTGGCGGGAGACCCAGTACTTC. It translates to CASSRAWRETQYF.

This clonotype was picked up many times. CDR3 sequence reads: CASSLVTGVEQYF. CDR3 nucleotide sequence: TGTGCCAGCAGCTTAGTTACGGGGGTCGAGCAGTACTTC. The chain carries TRBV7-9 and TRBJ2-7; weak D call: TRBD2 (6 bases). Trimming left V 1 base short and J 6 bases short, with 10 bases between. Germline V gene data show CDR1 as SEHNR and CDR2 as FQNEAQ (reference sequence). This CDR3 has 13 amino acids.

On this clonotype itself: Just one base apart from a much larger clone, this may be a read error. The chain links TRBV12-3 or TRBV12-4 to TRBJ2-7, with D perhaps assigned TRBD1 or TRBD2 (5 bases each). The CDR3 covers 16 residues. V gave up 8 bases and J gave up 2 bases, with 22 bases separating them. The CDR3 DNA reads TGTGCCAGCGCCTCCGGAGCGCAGGGACGTCCCTACGAGCAGTACTTC. Translation: CASASGAQGRPYEQYF.

The chain employs TRBV15 and TRBJ2-3, with TRBD2 matching over 7 bases. The V gene's germline CDR1 is LNHNV and CDR2 YYDKDF (reference sequence). After removal of 5 bases from V and 4 bases from J, the junction contained 12 bases not matched to a gene. The CDR3 covers 16 residues. The CDR3 loop reads CATSGRDLGRADTQYF. The CDR3, as DNA: TGTGCCACCAGCGGCCGGGACCTGGGGAGGGCAGATACGCAGTATTTT.

The chain is built from TRBV28 and TRBJ1-1; D gene ambiguous. V lost 1 base and J lost 4, with 7 bases in between. Germline V gives CDR1 MDHEN, CDR2 SYDVKM. The CDR3 totals 13 residues. The CDR3 DNA reads TGTGCCAGCAGTTTATCGTGGATCACTGAAGCTTTCTTT. Translating gives CASSLSWITEAFF.

At least ten counts were recorded for this clonotype. The V and J genes are TRBV24-1 and TRBJ2-1; 9 bases line up with TRBD1. This CDR3 spans 15 amino acids. Germline V CDR1 and CDR2: KGHDR, SFDVKD. The V gene end was trimmed by 3 bases and the J gene end by 6 bases; junction bases not matched to a gene: 5. CDR3: CATSDPGQGSNEQFF. CDR3 nucleotides: TGTGCCACCAGTGATCCGGGACAGGGATCCAATGAGCAGTTCTTC.

This clonotype was seen ten or more times. The rearrangement uses TRBV5-6 and TRBJ1-2; maybe TRBD1 (5 bases). Germline CDR1 SGHDT, CDR2 YYEEEE. Trimming shortened V by 7 bases and J by 9 bases, and 19 bases separated the two germline ends. The CDR3 length is 13 residues. The CDR3 coding sequence is TGTGCCAGCCGTCCGAGGCAGGGTTGGCGCTACACCTTC. Protein product: CASRPRQGWRYTF.

V is TRBV18 and J is TRBJ1-2; D gene uncertain. V was pared by 3 bases and J by 6 bases, with 8 bases between. Germline V gene data show CDR1 as KGHSH and CDR2 as LQKENI. The CDR3 has 12 residues. In DNA, the CDR3 is TGTGCCAGCTCACCCCGATGGGATGGCTACACCTTC. Amino acids: CASSPRWDGYTF.

This chain uses TRBV5-1 with TRBJ2-7, with a possible D match to TRBD2 (6 bases). The CDR3 has 15 residues. V was clipped by 0 bases and J by 3 bases, with 13 bases between them. Germline values: CDR1 SGHRS, CDR2 YFSETQ. As DNA, the CDR3 is TGCGCCAGCAGCTTGGACGGGGCGGGGAGCTACGAGCAGTACTTC. Its protein is CASSLDGAGSYEQYF.

On this clonotype: This sequence may be a read error, since a much larger clone differs from it by one base. The V call is TRBV6-1, the J call TRBJ1-4, with D perhaps TRBD1 (5 bases). The germline V gene has CDR1 MNHNS and CDR2 SASEGT. This CDR3 is built from 15 residues. The CDR3: CPSCKGVAANEKLFF. CDR3 bases: TGTCCCAGCTGCAAAGGGGTCGCAGCTAATGAAAAACTGTTTTTT.

The sample holds many counts of this clonotype. The chain employs TRBV10-3 and TRBJ1-6; D is undetermined. Germline V CDR1 and CDR2: ENHRY, SYGVKD. The CDR3 loop spans 14 amino acids. The V gene lost 3 bases and the J gene lost 10 bases, with 13 bases spanning the gap. DNA of the CDR3: TGTGCCATCAGTGAAGGCAGGTTTGAATCACCCCTCCACTTT. This encodes CAISEGRFESPLHF.

The table lists this clonotype with a few counts. The V and J genes are TRBV27 and TRBJ2-5, with 9 bases matching TRBD2. The germline V gene encodes CDR1 MNHEY and CDR2 SMNVEV (reference sequence). V was clipped by 5 bases and J by 5 bases; unmatched bases: 6. This CDR3 is 14 amino acids long. The CDR3 region has the DNA TGTGCCAGCAGTCCGTCGCTAGCGGGGGAGACCCAGTACTTC. Translated: CASSPSLAGETQYF.

This clonotype came up a few times. The chain uses TRBV28 and TRBJ2-1, with 11 bases aligning to TRBD1. The V segment lost 2 bases and the J segment 7 bases; nucleotides outside the gene matches: 7. Germline-derived CDR1 and CDR2 are MDHEN and SYDVKM. This CDR3 region has 16 residues. The CDR3, as DNA: TGTGCCAGCAGTTTACTAGGACAGGGGGCGCAAAATGAGCAGTTCTTC. Translated, it gives CASSLLGQGAQNEQFF.

This clonotype was detected once. V is TRBV29-1 and J is TRBJ1-2; TRBD1 aligns across 7 bases. The junction had 7 bases not matched to a gene; V was cut back by 5 bases and J by 4 bases. CDR3 length: 13 residues. Germline loops: CDR1 SQVTM, CDR2 ANQGSEA. Here the CDR3 reads CSVRTGASYGYTF. The CDR3 DNA reads TGCAGCGTTCGCACAGGGGCTAGCTATGGCTACACCTTC.